This TCR beta chain was recorded in a study of blood T cell repertoires in COVID-19. For the study at large: Sample material is recorded as cDNA or gDNA derived from T cells, B-cell-depleted T cells, or PBMCs.

With 2 bases removed from V and 4 bases from J, the gap between germline ends came to 14 bases. The CDR3 sequence is 15 residues long. CDR1 and CDR2 (germline): MNHNS, SASEGT. Sequenced by immunoSEQ multiplex PCR; TCRdb stores in-frame clones only, minus some. The repertoire holds approximately 150,000 clones, about 82% seen once, with more than 5% in the top ten. Sequencing was performed on PBMCs or T cells enriched from blood (not recorded which). The receptor comes from a woman aged 40 to 50 who had recovered from COVID-19. The rearrangement joins TRBV6-1 to TRBJ1-2; D possibly corresponds to TRBD1 (6 bases). The CDR3 loop is CASSEWNGGGYGYTF. CDR3 in DNA: TGTGCCAGCAGTGAATGGAATGGGGGCGGCTATGGCTACACCTTC.